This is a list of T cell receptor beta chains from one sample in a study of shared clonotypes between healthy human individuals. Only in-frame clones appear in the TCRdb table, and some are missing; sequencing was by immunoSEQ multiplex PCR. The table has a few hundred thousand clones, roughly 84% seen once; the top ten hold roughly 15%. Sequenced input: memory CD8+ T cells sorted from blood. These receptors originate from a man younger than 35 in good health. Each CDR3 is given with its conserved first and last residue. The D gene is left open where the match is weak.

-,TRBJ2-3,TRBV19,TGTGCCAGTAGTCAGGAGGGGGCAAGCACAGATACGCAGTATTTT,CASSQEGASTDTQYF
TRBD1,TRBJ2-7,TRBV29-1,TGCAGCGTTGAGGCAAGTTGGACAGGGCATCCCTACGAGCAGTACTTC,CSVEASWTGHPYEQYF
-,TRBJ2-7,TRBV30,TGTGCCTGGAGTGTAGGAGCAGGGGTCCTCTACGAGCAGTACTTC,CAWSVGAGVLYEQYF
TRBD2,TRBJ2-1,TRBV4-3,TGCGCCAGCAGCCAACTCACCGGCCTAGCGGGAGGGCCAGAGTTCTTC,CASSQLTGLAGGPEFF
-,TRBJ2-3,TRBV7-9,TGTGCCAGCAGCTTAACCGGGGACAACACAGATACGCAGTATTTT,CASSLTGDNTDTQYF
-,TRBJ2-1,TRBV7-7,TGTGCTAGCAGCTTCGAGCTGGGTCACAATGAGCAGTTCTTC,CASSFELGHNEQFF
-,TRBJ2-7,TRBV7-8,TGTGCCAGCAGCTTAGAAGCAGCGGGACAATACGAGCAGTACTTC,CASSLEAAGQYEQYF
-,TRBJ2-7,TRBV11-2,TGTGCCAGCAGCTTAGGGGCGGGCGGGGAACACTACGAGCAGTACTTC,CASSLGAGGEHYEQYF
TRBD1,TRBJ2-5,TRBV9,TGTGCCAGCAGCCTGACAGGGTTGGAGACCCAGTACTTC,CASSLTGLETQYF
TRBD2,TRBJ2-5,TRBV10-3,TGTGCCATCAGTGAGGATCTAGCGGGGGGGTACCAAGAGACCCAGTACTTC,CAISEDLAGGYQETQYF